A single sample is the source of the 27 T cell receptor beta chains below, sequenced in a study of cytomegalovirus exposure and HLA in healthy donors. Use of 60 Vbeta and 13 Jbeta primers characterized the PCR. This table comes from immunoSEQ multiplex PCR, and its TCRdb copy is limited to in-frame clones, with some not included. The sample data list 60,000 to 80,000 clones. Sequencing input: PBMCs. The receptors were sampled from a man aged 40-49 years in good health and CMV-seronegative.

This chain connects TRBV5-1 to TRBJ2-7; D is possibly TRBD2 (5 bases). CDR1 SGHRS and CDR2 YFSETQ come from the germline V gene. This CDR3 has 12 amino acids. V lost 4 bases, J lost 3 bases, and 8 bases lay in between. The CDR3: CASSRTGYEQYF. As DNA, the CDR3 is TGCGCCAGCAGCCGGACTGGCTACGAGCAGTACTTC.

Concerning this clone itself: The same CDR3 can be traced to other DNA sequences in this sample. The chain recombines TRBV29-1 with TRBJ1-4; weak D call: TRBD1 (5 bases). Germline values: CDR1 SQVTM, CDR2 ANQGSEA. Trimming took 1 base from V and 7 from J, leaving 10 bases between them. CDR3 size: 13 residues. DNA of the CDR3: TGCAGCGTTGAAGGCCAGGGTGGTGAAAAACTGTTTTTT. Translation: CSVEGQGGEKLFF.

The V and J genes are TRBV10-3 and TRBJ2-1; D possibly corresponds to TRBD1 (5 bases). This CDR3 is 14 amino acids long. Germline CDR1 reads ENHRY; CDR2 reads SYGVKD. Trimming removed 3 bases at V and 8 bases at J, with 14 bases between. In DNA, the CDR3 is TGTGCCATCAGTGATACTTCGACAGAAGATGAGCAGTTCTTC. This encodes CAISDTSTEDEQFF.

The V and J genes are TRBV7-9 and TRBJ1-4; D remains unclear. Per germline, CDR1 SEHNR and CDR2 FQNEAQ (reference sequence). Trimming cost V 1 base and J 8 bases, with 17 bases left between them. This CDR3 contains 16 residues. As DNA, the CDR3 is TGTGCCAGCAGCTTAGTAGGTGGCAGGCCCAAGGAAAAACTGTTTTTT. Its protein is CASSLVGGRPKEKLFF.

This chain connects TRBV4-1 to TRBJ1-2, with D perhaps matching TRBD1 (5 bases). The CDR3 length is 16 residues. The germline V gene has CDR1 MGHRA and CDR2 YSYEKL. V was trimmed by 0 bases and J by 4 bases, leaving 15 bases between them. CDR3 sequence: CASSQDHGAGSYGYTF. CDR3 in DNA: TGCGCCAGCAGCCAAGATCATGGGGCGGGAAGCTATGGCTACACCTTC.

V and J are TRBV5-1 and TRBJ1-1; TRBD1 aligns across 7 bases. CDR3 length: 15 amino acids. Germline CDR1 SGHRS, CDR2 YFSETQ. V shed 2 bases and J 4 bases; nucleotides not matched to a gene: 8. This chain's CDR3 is CASSLQGSLGTEAFF. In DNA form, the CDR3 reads TGCGCCAGCAGCTTACAGGGGTCCCTAGGCACTGAAGCTTTCTTT.

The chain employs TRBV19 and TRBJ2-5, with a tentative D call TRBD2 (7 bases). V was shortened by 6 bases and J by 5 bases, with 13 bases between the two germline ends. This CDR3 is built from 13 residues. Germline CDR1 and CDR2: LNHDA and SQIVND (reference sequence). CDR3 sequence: CASSTGRGETQYF. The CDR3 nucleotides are TGTGCCAGTAGCACAGGGAGGGGGGAGACCCAGTACTTC.

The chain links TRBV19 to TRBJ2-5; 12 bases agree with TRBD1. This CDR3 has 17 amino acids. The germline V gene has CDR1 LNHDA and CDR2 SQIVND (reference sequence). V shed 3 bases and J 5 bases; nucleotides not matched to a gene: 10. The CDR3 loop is CASSIGTGGGRDETQYF. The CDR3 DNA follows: TGTGCCAGTAGTATTGGGACAGGGGGCGGCAGGGATGAGACCCAGTACTTC.

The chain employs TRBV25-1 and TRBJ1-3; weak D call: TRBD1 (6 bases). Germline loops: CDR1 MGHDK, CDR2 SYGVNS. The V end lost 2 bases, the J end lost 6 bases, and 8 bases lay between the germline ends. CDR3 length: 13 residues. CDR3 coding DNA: TGTGCCAGCAGTGAACAGGGGACAAACACCATATATTTT. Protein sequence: CASSEQGTNTIYF.

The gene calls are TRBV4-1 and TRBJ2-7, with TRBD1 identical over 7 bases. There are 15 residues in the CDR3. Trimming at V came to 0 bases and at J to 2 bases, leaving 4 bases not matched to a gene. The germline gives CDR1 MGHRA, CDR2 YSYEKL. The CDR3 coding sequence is TGCGCCAGCAGCCAAGAACCGGGACAGACCTACGAGCAGTACTTC. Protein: CASSQEPGQTYEQYF.

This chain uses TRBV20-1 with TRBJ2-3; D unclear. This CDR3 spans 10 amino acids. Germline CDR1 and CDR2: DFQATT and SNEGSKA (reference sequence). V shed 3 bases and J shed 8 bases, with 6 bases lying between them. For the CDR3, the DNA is TGCAGTGCTAGTGTCGGTACGCAGTATTTT. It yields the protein CSASVGTQYF.

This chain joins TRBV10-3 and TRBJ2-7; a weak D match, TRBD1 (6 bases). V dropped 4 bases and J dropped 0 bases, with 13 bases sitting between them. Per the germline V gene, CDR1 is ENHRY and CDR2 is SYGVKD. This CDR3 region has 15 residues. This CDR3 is CAISAGTKGSYEQYF. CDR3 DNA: TGTGCCATCAGTGCGGGGACAAAAGGCTCCTACGAGCAGTACTTC.

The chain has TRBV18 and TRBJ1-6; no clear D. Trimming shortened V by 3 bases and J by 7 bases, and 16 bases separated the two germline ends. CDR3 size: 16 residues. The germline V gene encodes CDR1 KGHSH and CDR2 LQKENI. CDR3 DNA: TGTGCCAGCTCACCGGTCACGACATTTCCAAATTCACCCCTCCACTTT. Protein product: CASSPVTTFPNSPLHF. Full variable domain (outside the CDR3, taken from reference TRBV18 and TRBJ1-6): NAGVMQNPRHLVRRRGQEARLRCSPMKGHSHVYWYRQLPEEGLKFMVYLQKENIIDESGMPKERFSAEFPKEGPSILRIQQVVRGDSAAYFCASSPVTTFPNSPLHFGNGTRLTVT.

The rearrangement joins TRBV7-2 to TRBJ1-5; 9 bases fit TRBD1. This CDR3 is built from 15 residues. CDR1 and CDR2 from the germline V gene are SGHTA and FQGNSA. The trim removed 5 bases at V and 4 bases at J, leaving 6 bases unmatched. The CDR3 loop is CASSARQGVNQPQHF. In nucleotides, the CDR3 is TGTGCCAGCAGCGCCCGACAGGGGGTAAATCAGCCCCAGCATTTT. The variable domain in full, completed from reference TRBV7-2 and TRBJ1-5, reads GAGVSQSPSNKVTEKGKDVELRCDPISGHTALYWYRQSLGQGLEFLIYFQGNSAPDKSGLPSDRFSAERTGGSVSTLTIQRTQQEDSAVYLCASSARQGVNQPQHFGDGTRLSIL.

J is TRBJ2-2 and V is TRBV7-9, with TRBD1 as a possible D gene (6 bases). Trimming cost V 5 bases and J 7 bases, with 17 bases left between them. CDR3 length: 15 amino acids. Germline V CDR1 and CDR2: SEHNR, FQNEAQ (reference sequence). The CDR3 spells CASSKNREMVGELFF. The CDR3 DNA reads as TGTGCCAGCAGCAAAAACAGGGAAATGGTCGGGGAGCTGTTTTTT.

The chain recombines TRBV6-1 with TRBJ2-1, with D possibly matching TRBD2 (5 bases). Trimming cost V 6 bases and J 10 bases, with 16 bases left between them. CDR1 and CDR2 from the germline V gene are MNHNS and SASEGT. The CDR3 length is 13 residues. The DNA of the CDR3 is TGTGCCAGCAGCCCCGGACTCTCCAGGGAGCAGTTCTTC. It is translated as CASSPGLSREQFF.

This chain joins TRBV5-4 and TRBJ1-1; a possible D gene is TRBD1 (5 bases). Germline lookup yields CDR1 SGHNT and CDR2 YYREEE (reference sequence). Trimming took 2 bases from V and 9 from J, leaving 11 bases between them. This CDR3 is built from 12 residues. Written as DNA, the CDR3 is TGTGCCAGCAGCTTCGACAGAACAAAAGCTTTCTTT. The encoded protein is CASSFDRTKAFF.

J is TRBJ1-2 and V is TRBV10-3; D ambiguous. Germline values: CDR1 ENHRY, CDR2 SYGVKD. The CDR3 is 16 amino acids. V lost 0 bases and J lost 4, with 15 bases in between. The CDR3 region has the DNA TGTGCCATCAGTGAGTCCCGACACAATTCCCCCTATGGCTACACCTTC. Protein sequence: CAISESRHNSPYGYTF.

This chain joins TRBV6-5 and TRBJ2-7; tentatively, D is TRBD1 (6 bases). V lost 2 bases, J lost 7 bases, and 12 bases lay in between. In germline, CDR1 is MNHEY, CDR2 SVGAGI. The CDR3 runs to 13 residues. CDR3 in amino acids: CASSYNQGTEQYF. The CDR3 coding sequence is TGTGCCAGCAGTTACAACCAGGGGACGGAGCAGTACTTC.

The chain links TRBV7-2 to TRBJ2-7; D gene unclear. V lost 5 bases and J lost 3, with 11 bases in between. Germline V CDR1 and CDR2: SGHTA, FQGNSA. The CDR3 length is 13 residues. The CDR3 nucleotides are TGTGCCAGCAGCCAAGTTCACGGCTACGAGCAGTACTTC. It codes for CASSQVHGYEQYF.

The CDR3 is CASSEGRQYF. CDR3 nucleotides: TGTGCCAGCAGTGAAGGTAGGCAGTACTTC. J is TRBJ2-7 and V is TRBV2, with D unclear. V lost 1 base to trimming and J lost 9 bases, with 4 bases between them. The CDR3 runs to 10 residues. Germline V gene lookup returns CDR1 SNHLY and CDR2 FYNNEI. The full variable domain, with the rest looked up from reference TRBV2 and TRBJ2-7, is EPEVTQTPSHQVTQMGQEVILRCVPISNHLYFYWYRQILGQKVEFLVSFYNNEISEKSEIFDDQFSVERPDGSNFTLKIRSTKLEDSAMYFCASSEGRQYFGPGTRLTVT.

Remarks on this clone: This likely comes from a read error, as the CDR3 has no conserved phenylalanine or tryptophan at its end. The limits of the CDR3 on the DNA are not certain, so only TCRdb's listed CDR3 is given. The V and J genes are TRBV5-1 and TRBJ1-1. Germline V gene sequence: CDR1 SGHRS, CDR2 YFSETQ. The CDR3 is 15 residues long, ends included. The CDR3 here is CASSLMGTRGDETSI.

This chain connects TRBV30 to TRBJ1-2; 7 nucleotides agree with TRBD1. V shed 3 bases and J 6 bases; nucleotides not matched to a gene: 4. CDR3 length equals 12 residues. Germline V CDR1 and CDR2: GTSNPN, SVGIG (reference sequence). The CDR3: CAWRSGGHGYTF. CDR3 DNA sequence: TGTGCCTGGAGATCAGGGGGACATGGCTACACCTTC.

CDR3 bases: TGTGCCAGCAGCTTGTATCGGGGGAAATACGAGCAGTACTTC. Translation: CASSLYRGKYEQYF. The chain combines TRBV5-6 with TRBJ2-7, with D possibly matching TRBD2 (6 bases). Germline V gene sequence: CDR1 SGHDT, CDR2 YYEEEE. The germline V and J ends were trimmed by 1 base and 4 bases, with 12 bases remaining between them. The CDR3 is 14 amino acids.

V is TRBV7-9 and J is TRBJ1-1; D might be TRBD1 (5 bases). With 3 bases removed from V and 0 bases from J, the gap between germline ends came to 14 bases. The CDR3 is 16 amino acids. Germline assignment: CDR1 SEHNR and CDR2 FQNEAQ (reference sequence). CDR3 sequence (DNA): TGTGCCAGCAGCTTGGATGGACACCTCCTGAACACTGAAGCTTTCTTT. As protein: CASSLDGHLLNTEAFF.

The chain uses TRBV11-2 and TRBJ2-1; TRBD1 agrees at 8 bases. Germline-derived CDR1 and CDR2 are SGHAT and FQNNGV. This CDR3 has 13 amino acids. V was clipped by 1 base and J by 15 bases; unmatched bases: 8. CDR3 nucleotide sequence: TGTGCCAGCAGCTTAGGGAGACAGGGGCCGAGGTTCTTC. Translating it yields CASSLGRQGPRFF.

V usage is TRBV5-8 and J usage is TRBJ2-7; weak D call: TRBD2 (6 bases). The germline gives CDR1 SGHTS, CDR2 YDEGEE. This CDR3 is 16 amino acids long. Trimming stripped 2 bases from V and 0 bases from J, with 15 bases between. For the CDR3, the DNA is TGTGCCAGCAGCTTTTTTGGCGGGACCAACTCCTACGAGCAGTACTTC. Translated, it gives CASSFFGGTNSYEQYF.